This T cell receptor beta chain appears in the sequencing data of a study of blood T cell repertoires in COVID-19. As for the study in general: Sites across the United States, Italy and Spain contributed samples from acute and convalescent COVID-19. Sources were T cells, B-cell-depleted T cells, or PBMCs; the material itself was cDNA or gDNA.

The CDR3 is made up of 15 amino acids. V shed 7 bases and J 2 bases; nucleotides not matched to a gene: 10. Per germline, CDR1 SNHLY and CDR2 FYNNEI. The table lists this clone with a count of one. Original methodology: Nucleated cell counts were estimated from reference gene primer amplification. Clones were read by immunoSEQ multiplex PCR, and TCRdb kept only the in-frame ones, dropping some. That table is the source of V, J and clone size, and D and trimming were worked out from the DNA. The sample lists 90,000 to 120,000 clones; about 89% were seen once. This chain joins TRBV2 and TRBJ2-7, with TRBD2 identical over 8 bases. The TCR sequence derives from a woman in her 30s with acute or convalescent COVID-19. Sequenced input: peripheral blood. CDR3 nucleotide sequence: TGTGCCAGCAAGCTAGAACTAGCGGAAACCTACGAGCAGTACTTC. It yields the protein CASKLELAETYEQYF.